The 16 T cell receptor beta chains given below trace back to one sample, sequenced in a study of blood T cell repertoires in COVID-19. Sequencing used immunoSEQ multiplex PCR; TCRdb keeps in-frame clones, though not all of them. The sample lists roughly 140,000 clones, approximately 80% occurring once. The sequencing input was peripheral blood. Source of these receptors: a human donor in a cohort sampled during active COVID-19.

The rearrangement uses TRBV6-1 and TRBJ2-1, with TRBD2 matching over 14 bases. This CDR3 is built from 18 residues. CDR1 and CDR2 (germline): MNHNS, SASEGT. Germline trimming cut 4 bases from V and 4 bases from J; bases unmatched to any gene: 9. The DNA for the CDR3 is TGTGCCAGCAGTGGCCGAGGACTAGCGGGGGGCCAATACAATGAGCAGTTCTTC. This translates into CASSGRGLAGGQYNEQFF.

V usage is TRBV4-3 and J usage is TRBJ1-4; a possible D gene is TRBD1 (5 bases). Germline CDR1 LGHNA, CDR2 YSLEER. The CDR3 is 16 amino acids. The V gene lost 1 base and the J gene lost 7 bases, with 16 bases spanning the gap. The CDR3 DNA is TGCGCCAGCAGCCAAGGGCCACAGGACCTAGGTGAAAAACTGTTTTTT. This sequence encodes CASSQGPQDLGEKLFF.

The J gene is TRBJ2-2, the V gene TRBV4-1, with 8 bases lining up with TRBD1. The CDR3 consists of 18 residues. From germline, CDR1 is MGHRA and CDR2 YSYEKL. Trimming cost V 1 base and J 3 bases; bases outside gene matches: 10. The CDR3 sequence is CASSQGTRTGFDTGELFF. The CDR3 DNA sequence: TGCGCCAGCAGCCAAGGGACGAGGACAGGGTTTGACACCGGGGAGCTGTTTTTT.

The rearrangement links TRBV5-6 to TRBJ1-4; TRBD1 might be the D (6 bases). The CDR3 sequence is 15 residues long. Deletions cut 3 bases from V and 6 bases from J, with 15 bases between. The germline V gene encodes CDR1 SGHDT and CDR2 YYEEEE. Here the CDR3 reads CASSSLRGIDEKLFF. The CDR3 DNA sequence: TGTGCCAGCAGCTCGTTGAGGGGGATCGATGAAAAACTGTTTTTT. Full variable domain (missing parts from reference TRBV5-6 and TRBJ1-4): DAGVTQSPTHLIKTRGQQVTLRCSPKSGHDTVSWYQQALGQGPQFIFQYYEEEERQRGNFPDRFSGHQFPNYSSELNVNALLLGDSALYLCASSSLRGIDEKLFFGSGTQLSVL.

DNA of the CDR3: TGTGCCAGCAGCTACAGAGCCTATGGCTACACCTTC. It is translated as CASSYRAYGYTF. The chain has TRBV7-2 and TRBJ1-2, with no clear D. The germline V gene has CDR1 SGHTA and CDR2 FQGNSA. V shed 4 bases and J shed 4 bases, with 7 bases lying between them. This CDR3 comprises 12 residues.

This rearrangement joins TRBV12-3 or TRBV12-4 to TRBJ2-1; tentatively, D is TRBD1 (5 bases). There are 13 residues in the CDR3. The germline V and J ends were trimmed by 6 bases and 3 bases, with 9 bases remaining between them. CDR3: CASRPDSYNEQFF. CDR3 DNA sequence: TGTGCCAGCAGACCCGACAGCTACAATGAGCAGTTCTTC.

This chain uses TRBV19 with TRBJ2-3, with 9 bases that match TRBD1. Trimming cost V 3 bases and J 3 bases; bases outside gene matches: 4. Germline values: CDR1 LNHDA, CDR2 SQIVND (reference sequence). This CDR3 is built from 15 residues. The CDR3 DNA is TGTGCCAGTAGTATGGACAGGGGAAGGACAGATACGCAGTATTTT. Translating gives CASSMDRGRTDTQYF.

The chain employs TRBV18 and TRBJ2-6; 12 nucleotides agree with TRBD1. V lost 6 bases, J lost 4 bases, and 7 bases stayed unmatched. The CDR3 runs to 17 residues. Germline CDR1 is KGHSH and CDR2 is LQKENI. CDR3 amino acids: CASSGTGGVTGANVLTF. The CDR3 coding sequence is TGTGCCAGCTCTGGGACAGGGGGCGTTACCGGGGCCAACGTCCTGACTTTC.

V usage is TRBV5-1 and J usage is TRBJ1-2; D may be TRBD1 (6 bases). V was clipped by 1 base and J by 8 bases, with 18 bases between them. Germline assignment: CDR1 SGHRS and CDR2 YFSETQ. The CDR3 spans 15 residues. CDR3 region: CASSLLAGAEGGYTF. The CDR3 nucleotides are TGCGCCAGCAGCTTGTTGGCAGGGGCTGAGGGCGGCTACACCTTC.

The chain links TRBV5-1 to TRBJ2-5; tentatively, D is TRBD1 (5 bases). This CDR3 contains 14 residues. V was pared by 0 bases and J by 1 base, with 7 bases between. Germline values: CDR1 SGHRS, CDR2 YFSETQ. In nucleotides, the CDR3 is TGCGCCAGCAGCTTGGTTAGGGGCCAAGAGACCCAGTACTTC. Translated, it gives CASSLVRGQETQYF. The entire variable domain, with the rest obtained from reference TRBV5-1 and TRBJ2-5, is as follows: KAGVTQTPRYLIKTRGQQVTLSCSPISGHRSVSWYQQTPGQGLQFLFEYFSETQRNKGNFPGRFSGRQFSNSRSEMNVSTLELGDSALYLCASSLVRGQETQYFGPGTRLLVL.

Comment on this clone: One junction end does not reproduce the germline sequence, and a read error may be involved. The chain links TRBV7-7 to TRBJ2-5; 8 bases line up with TRBD1. From germline, CDR1 is SSHAT and CDR2 FNYEAQ (reference sequence). There are 15 residues in the CDR3. In DNA form, the CDR3 reads TGTGCTAGCAGCTCGGGGACAGGAGTTCTCGGGTCCCAGTACTTC. Residues: CASSSGTGVLGSQYF.

The chain joins TRBV2 to TRBJ1-1; TRBD1 matches at 7 bases. This CDR3 is 14 amino acids long. Germline CDR1 SNHLY, CDR2 FYNNEI. V dropped 6 bases and J dropped 2; count of bases not matched to a gene: 6. The CDR3 bases are TGTGCCAGCAGGTGGGACAGCGGCAACACTGAAGCTTTCTTT. Its translation: CASRWDSGNTEAFF.

The chain has TRBV14 and TRBJ2-1, with 8 bases fitting TRBD1. V lost 2 bases to trimming and J lost 5 bases; unmatched junction nucleotides: 5. CDR3 length equals 15 residues. CDR1 and CDR2 (germline): SGHDN, FVKESK. This CDR3 is CASSQPRDRNNEQFF. The CDR3 DNA reads TGTGCCAGCAGCCAACCGCGGGACAGGAACAATGAGCAGTTCTTC.

The chain is built from TRBV5-1 and TRBJ2-2; D is undetermined. The CDR3 runs 14 residues. V lost 0 bases and J lost 5, with 8 bases in between. Germline values: CDR1 SGHRS, CDR2 YFSETQ. The CDR3, as DNA: TGCGCCAGCAGCTTGGATTCACATACCGGGGAGCTGTTTTTT. Translation: CASSLDSHTGELFF.

Notes on this clone: The junction does not match germline at one end; this may be a read error. V and J are TRBV7-7 and TRBJ1-3; unclear D gene. The germline V gene encodes CDR1 SSHAT and CDR2 FNYEAQ (reference sequence). The CDR3 totals 15 residues. The CDR3 DNA reads as TGTGCTAGCAGCCCGGGGTTTGCCTCTGGAAACACCATATATTTT. This sequence encodes CASSPGFASGNTIYF.

V usage is TRBV18 and J usage is TRBJ2-3; possibly TRBD2 for D (6 bases). The germline gives CDR1 KGHSH, CDR2 LQKENI. V lost 0 bases, J lost 0 bases, and 10 bases lay in between. This CDR3 is built from 16 residues. The CDR3 bases are TGTGCCAGCTCACCACCTGGCGGGGTGAGCACAGATACGCAGTATTTT. It yields the protein CASSPPGGVSTDTQYF.